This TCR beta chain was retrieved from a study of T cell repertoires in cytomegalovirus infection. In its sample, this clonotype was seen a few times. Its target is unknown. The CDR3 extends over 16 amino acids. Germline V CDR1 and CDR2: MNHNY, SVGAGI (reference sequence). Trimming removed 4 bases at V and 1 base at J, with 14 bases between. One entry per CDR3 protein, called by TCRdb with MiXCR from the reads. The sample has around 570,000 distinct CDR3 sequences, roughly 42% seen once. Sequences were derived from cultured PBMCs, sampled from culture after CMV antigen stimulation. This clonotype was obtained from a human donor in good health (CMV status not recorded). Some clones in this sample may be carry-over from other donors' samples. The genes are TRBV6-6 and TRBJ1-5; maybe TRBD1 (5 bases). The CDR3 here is CASSFAYSGSNQPQHF. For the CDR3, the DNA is TGTGCCAGCAGTTTCGCATATTCAGGGAGCAATCAGCCCCAGCATTTT.